This T cell receptor beta chain emerged from a study of identical twins. Study-wide points: Conclusions came from cross-sectional statistical analysis, not from following the same donors.

TCRdb fed the 5' RACE reads into MiXCR, producing one record per CDR3 protein. Seen here are about 690,000 distinct CDR3 sequences, around 20% observed once, and the top ten hold roughly 4%. As for this clonotype: The antigen is unknown.

CDR3 size: 13 residues. V shed 6 bases and J shed 8 bases, with 17 bases lying between them. Germline V CDR1 and CDR2: DFQATT, SNEGSKA (reference sequence). A further study also used this sample, focusing on T cells expressing NK-cell markers.

Sample: PBMCs. The chain joins TRBV20-1 to TRBJ2-1, with D tentatively TRBD2 (7 bases). This TCR was recovered from a woman in her late teens or twenties in good health. CDR3 protein: CSAAGGGADEQFF. The CDR3 DNA is TGCAGTGCAGCTGGTGGGGGGGCGGATGAGCAGTTCTTC.